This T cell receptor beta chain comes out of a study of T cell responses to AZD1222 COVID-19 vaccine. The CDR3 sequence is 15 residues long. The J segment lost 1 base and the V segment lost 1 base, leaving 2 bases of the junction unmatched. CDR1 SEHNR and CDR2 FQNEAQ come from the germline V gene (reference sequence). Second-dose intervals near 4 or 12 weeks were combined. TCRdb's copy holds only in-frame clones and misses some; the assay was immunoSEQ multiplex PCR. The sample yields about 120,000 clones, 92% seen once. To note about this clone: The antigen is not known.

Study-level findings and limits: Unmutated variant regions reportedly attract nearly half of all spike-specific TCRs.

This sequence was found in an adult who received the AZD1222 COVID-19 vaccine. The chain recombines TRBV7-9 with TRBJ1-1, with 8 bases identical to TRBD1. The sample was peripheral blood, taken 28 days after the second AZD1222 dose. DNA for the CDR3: TGTGCCAGCAGCTTAGTTCAGGGGGCGAACACTGAAGCTTTCTTT. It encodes CASSLVQGANTEAFF.